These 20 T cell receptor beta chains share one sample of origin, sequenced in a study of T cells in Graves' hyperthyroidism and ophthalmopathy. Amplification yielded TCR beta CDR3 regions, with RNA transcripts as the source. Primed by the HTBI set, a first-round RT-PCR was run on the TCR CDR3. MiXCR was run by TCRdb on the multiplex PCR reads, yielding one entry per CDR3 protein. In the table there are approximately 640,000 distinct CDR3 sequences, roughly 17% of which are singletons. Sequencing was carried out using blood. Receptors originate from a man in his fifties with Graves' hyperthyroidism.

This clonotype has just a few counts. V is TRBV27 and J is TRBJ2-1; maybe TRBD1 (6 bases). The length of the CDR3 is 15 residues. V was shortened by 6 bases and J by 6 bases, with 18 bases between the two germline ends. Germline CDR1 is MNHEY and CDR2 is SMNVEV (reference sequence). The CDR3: CASSRQAGDFNEQFF. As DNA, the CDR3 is TGTGCCAGCAGCCGCCAGGCAGGGGATTTCAATGAGCAGTTCTTC.

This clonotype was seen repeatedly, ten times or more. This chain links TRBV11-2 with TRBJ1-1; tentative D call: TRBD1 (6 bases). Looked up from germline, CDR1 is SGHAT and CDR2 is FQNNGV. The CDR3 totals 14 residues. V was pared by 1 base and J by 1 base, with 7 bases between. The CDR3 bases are TGTGCCAGCAGCTTAGGGGGACAGAACACTGAAGCTTTCTTT. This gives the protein CASSLGGQNTEAFF.

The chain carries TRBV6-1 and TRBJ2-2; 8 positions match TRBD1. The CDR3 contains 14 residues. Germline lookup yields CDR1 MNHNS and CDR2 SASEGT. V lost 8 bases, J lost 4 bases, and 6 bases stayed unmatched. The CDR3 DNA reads TGTGCCAGCTTCTGGACAGGGTTCACCGGGGAGCTGTTTTTT. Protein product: CASFWTGFTGELFF.

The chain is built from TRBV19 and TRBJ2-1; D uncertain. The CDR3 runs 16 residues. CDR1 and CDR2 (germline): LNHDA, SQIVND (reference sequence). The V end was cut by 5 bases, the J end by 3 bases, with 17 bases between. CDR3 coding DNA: TGTGCCAGTAGTTCGTATCAACGGCCCAACTACAATGAGCAGTTCTTC. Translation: CASSSYQRPNYNEQFF.

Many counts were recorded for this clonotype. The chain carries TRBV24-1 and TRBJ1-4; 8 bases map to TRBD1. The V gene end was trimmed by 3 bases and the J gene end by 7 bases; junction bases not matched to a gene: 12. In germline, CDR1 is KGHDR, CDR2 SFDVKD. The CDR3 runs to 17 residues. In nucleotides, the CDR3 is TGTGCCACCAGTGATCCCGGTTCCGGGACAGGAGGTGAAAAACTGTTTTTT. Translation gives CATSDPGSGTGGEKLFF.

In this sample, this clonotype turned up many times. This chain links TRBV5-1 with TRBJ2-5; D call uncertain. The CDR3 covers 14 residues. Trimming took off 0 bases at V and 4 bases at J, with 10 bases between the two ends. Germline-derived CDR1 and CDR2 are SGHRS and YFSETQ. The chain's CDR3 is CASSLGGQGETQYF. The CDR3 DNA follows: TGCGCCAGCAGCTTGGGCGGCCAAGGAGAGACCCAGTACTTC.

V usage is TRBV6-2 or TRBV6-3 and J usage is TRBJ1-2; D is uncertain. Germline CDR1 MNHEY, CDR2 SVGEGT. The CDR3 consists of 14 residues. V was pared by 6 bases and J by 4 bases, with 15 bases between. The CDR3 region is CASSPVATSYGYTF. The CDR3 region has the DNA TGTGCCAGCAGCCCGGTGGCAACCTCCTATGGCTACACCTTC.

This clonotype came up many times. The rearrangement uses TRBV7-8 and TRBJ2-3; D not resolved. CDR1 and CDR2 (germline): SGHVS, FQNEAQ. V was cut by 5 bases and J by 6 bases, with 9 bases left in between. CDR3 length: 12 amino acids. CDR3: CASSPLDDTQYF. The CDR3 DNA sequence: TGTGCCAGCAGCCCCTTGGACGATACGCAGTATTTT.

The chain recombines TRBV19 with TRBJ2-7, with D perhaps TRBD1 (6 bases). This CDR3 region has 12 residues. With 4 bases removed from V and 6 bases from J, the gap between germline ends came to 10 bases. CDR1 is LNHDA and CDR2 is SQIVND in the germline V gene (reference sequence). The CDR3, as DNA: TGTGCCAGTAGTAGGACAGACCGCGAGCAGTACTTC. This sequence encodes CASSRTDREQYF.

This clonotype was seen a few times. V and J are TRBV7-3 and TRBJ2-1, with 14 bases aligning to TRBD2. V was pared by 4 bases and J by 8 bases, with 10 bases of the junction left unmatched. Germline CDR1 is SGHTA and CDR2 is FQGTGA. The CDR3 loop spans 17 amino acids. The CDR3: CASSSFPGTSGRYEQFF. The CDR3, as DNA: TGTGCCAGCAGCTCGTTCCCCGGGACTAGCGGGAGATATGAGCAGTTCTTC.

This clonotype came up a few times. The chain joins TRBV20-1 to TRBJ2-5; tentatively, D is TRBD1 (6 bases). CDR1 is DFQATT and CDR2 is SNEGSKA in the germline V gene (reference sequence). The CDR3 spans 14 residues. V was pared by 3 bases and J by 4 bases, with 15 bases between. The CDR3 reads CSARSGGSIETQYF. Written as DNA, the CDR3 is TGCAGTGCTAGGTCTGGGGGCAGTATAGAGACCCAGTACTTC.

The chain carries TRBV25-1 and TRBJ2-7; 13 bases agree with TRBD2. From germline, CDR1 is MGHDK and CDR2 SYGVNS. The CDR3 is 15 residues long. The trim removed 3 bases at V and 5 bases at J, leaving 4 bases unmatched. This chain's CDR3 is CASSDPGTSGNEQYF. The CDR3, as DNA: TGTGCCAGCAGTGACCCCGGGACTAGCGGGAACGAGCAGTACTTC.

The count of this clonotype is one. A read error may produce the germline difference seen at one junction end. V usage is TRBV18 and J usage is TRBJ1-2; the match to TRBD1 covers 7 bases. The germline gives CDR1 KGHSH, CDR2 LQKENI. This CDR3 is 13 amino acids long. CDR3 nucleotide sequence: TGTGCCAGCTCACTGGGGACAGTATATGGCCACACCTTC. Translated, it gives CASSLGTVYGHTF.

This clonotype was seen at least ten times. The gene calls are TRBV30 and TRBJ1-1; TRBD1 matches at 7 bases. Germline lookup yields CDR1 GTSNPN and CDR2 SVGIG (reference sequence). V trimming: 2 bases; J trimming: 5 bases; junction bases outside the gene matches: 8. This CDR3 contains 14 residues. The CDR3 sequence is CAWSLGSGGTEAFF. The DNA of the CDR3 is TGTGCCTGGAGTCTCGGGTCAGGGGGAACTGAAGCTTTCTTT.

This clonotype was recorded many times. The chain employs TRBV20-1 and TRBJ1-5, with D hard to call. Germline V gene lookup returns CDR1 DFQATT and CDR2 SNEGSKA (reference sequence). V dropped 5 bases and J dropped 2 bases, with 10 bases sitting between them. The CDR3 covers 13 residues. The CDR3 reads CSAPDGGNQPQHF. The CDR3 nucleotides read TGCAGTGCTCCGGACGGAGGCAATCAGCCCCAGCATTTT.

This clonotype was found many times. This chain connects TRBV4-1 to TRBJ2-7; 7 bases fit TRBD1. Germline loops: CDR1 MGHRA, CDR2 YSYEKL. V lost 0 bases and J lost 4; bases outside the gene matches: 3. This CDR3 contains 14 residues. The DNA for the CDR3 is TGCGCCAGCAGCCAAGAGACAGGGAAATACGAGCAGTACTTC. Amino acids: CASSQETGKYEQYF.

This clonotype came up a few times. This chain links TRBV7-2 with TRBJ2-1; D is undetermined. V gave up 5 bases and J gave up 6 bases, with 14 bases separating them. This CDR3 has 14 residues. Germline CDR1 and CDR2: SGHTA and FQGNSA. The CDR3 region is CASSLNPSTNEQFF. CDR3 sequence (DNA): TGTGCCAGCAGCCTTAATCCCAGCACCAATGAGCAGTTCTTC.

The CDR3 nucleotides are TGTGCCAGCAGGTCCCTACCAGGGGGCTCCTACGAGCAGTACTTC. It specifies CASRSLPGGSYEQYF. The V and J genes are TRBV7-2 and TRBJ2-7; TRBD1 agrees at 7 bases. This CDR3 is 15 amino acids long. Germline CDR1 is SGHTA and CDR2 is FQGNSA. J was trimmed by 0 bases and V by 6 bases; bases with no gene match: 8.

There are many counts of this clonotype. The CDR3 DNA is TGTGCCAGCAGTTTAGGATTGGTGTGGACAGATGATTCACCCCTCCACTTT. Its protein product is CASSLGLVWTDDSPLHF. The chain employs TRBV28 and TRBJ1-6; perhaps TRBD1 as D (6 bases). The germline V gene encodes CDR1 MDHEN and CDR2 SYDVKM. The CDR3 totals 17 residues. V dropped 2 bases and J dropped 8 bases, with 19 bases sitting between them.

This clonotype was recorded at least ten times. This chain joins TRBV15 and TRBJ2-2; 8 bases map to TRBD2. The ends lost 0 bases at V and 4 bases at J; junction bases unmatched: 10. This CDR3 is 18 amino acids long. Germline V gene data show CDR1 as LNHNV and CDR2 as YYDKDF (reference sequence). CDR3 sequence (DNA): TGTGCCACCAGCAGAGATAGAGAGCGGGAGTCCACCACCGGGGAGCTGTTTTTT. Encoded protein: CATSRDRERESTTGELFF.